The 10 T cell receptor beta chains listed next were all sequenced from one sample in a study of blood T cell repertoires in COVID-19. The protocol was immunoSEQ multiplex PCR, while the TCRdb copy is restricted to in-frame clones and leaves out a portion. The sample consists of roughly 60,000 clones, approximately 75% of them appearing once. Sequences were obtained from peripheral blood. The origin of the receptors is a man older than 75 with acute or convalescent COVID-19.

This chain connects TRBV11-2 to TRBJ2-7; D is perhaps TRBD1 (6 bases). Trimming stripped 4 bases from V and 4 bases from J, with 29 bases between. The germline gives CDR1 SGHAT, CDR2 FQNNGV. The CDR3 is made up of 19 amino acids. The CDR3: CASSSRRARGSGTRYEQYF. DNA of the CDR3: TGTGCCAGCAGCTCACGAAGAGCGAGGGGGAGCGGCACCAGGTACGAGCAGTACTTC.

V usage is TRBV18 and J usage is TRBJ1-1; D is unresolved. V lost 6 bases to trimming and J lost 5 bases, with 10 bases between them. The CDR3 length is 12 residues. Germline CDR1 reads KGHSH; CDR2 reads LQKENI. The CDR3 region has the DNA TGTGCCAGCTCGCGGCGGGGAACTGAAGCTTTCTTT. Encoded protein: CASSRRGTEAFF.

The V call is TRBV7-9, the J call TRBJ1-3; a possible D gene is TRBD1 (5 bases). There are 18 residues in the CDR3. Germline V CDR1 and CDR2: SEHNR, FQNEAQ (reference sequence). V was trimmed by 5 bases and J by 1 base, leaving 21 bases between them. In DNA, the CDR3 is TGTGCCAGCAGCCCCGAGGCAGGGCGGATAGTGTCTGGAAACACCATATATTTT. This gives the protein CASSPEAGRIVSGNTIYF.

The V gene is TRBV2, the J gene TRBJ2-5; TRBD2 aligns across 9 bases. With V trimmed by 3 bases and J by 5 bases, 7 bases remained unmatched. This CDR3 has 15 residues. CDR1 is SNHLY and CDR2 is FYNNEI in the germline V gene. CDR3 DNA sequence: TGTGCCAGCAGTGAGTTGCGGGGGGGCCGGGAGACCCAGTACTTC. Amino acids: CASSELRGGRETQYF. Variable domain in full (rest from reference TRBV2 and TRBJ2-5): EPEVTQTPSHQVTQMGQEVILRCVPISNHLYFYWYRQILGQKVEFLVSFYNNEISEKSEIFDDQFSVERPDGSNFTLKIRSTKLEDSAMYFCASSELRGGRETQYFGPGTRLLVL.

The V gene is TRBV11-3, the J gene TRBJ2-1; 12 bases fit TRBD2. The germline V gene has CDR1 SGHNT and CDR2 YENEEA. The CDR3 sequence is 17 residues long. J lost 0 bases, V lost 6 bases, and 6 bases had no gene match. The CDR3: CASSRLAGVFSYNEQFF. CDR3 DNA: TGTGCCAGCAGTAGACTAGCGGGGGTTTTCTCCTACAATGAGCAGTTCTTC.

The CDR3 DNA sequence: TGTGCCAGCAGCTACCCTAGGCAGAACTATGGCTACACCTTC. Amino acid sequence: CASSYPRQNYGYTF. The V and J genes are TRBV11-2 and TRBJ1-2; the D is unclear. V dropped 4 bases and J dropped 2 bases, with 11 bases sitting between them. Germline V gene lookup returns CDR1 SGHAT and CDR2 FQNNGV. This CDR3 spans 14 amino acids.

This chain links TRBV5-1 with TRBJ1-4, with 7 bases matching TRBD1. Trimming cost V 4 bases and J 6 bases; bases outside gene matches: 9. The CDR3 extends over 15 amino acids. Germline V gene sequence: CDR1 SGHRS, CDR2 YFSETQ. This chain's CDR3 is CASSPGTETDEKLFF. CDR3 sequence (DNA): TGCGCCAGCAGCCCCGGGACAGAGACGGATGAAAAACTGTTTTTT.

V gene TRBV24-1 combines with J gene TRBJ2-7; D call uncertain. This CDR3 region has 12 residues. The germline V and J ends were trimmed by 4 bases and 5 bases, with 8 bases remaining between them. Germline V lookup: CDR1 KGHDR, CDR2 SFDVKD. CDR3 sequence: CATSDPVHEQYF. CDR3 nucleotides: TGTGCCACCAGTGACCCCGTTCACGAGCAGTACTTC.

CDR3 protein: CASSVRGSGATDTQYF. In DNA, the CDR3 is TGTGCCAGCAGCGTTCGCGGTAGCGGGGCCACAGATACGCAGTATTTT. The rearrangement joins TRBV13 to TRBJ2-3, with TRBD2 matching over 8 bases. Germline V gives CDR1 PRHDT, CDR2 FYEKMQ (reference sequence). This CDR3 has 16 residues. Trimming took 5 bases from V and 2 from J; bases not matched to a gene: 9. The full variable domain, its missing parts supplied by reference TRBV13 and TRBJ2-3, is AAGVIQSPRHLIKEKRETATLKCYPIPRHDTVYWYQQGPGQDPQFLISFYEKMQSDKGSIPDRFSAQQFSDYHSELNMSSLELGDSALYFCASSVRGSGATDTQYFGPGTRLTVL.

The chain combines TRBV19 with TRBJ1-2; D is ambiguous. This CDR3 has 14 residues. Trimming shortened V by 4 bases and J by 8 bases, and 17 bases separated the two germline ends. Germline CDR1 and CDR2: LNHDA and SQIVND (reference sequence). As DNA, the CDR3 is TGTGCCAGTAGTACGACGGGGAGGTCTCGGGGCTACACCTTC. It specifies CASSTTGRSRGYTF.